This T cell receptor beta chain was obtained from a study of blood T cell repertoires in COVID-19. Study details: Acute and convalescent COVID-19 samples came from the United States, Italy and Spain. The analysed material was cDNA or gDNA that came from T cells, B-cell-depleted T cells, or PBMCs.

Authors' data handling: Nucleated cell counts were estimated from reference gene primer amplification. TCRdb keeps only in-frame clones here, not all; method: immunoSEQ multiplex PCR. From that table come the V and J calls and clone size; the DNA was used to work out D and trimming. The sample has 200,000 or so clones; 85% to 90% are singletons. The germline gives CDR1 WSHSY, CDR2 SAAADI. Unmatched junction bases numbered 18, after V lost 0 bases and J lost 5 bases. The length of the CDR3 is 20 residues. V is TRBV10-2 and J is TRBJ2-2; 7 nucleotides align to TRBD1. The sequenced sample was peripheral blood. The source of this sequence is a man in his fifties with acute or convalescent COVID-19. In DNA form, the CDR3 reads TGCGCCAGCAGTGAGTCGAAATATTCGACGTCCAGGGGGTATACCGGGGAGCTGTTTTTT. Its protein is CASSESKYSTSRGYTGELFF.